A selection of T cell receptor beta chains follows, all from one sample in a study of blood T cell repertoires in COVID-19. The protocol was immunoSEQ multiplex PCR, while the TCRdb copy is restricted to in-frame clones and leaves out a portion. The table includes roughly 290,000 clones, about 90% detected once. Specimen: peripheral blood. The receptor source for this set is a woman in her 50s who had recovered from COVID-19. The CDR3 runs from the conserved cysteine through the conserved F or W. The order of the fields is V gene, J gene, D gene, clone size, CDR3 protein, CDR3 DNA. D genes are given only for firm matches. The size entry is marked missing in some rows and otherwise reads once, few, many or a size class.

TRBV19,TRBJ2-3,TRBD2,.,CASSTELAGTTDTQYF,TGTGCCAGTAGTACCGAACTAGCGGGGACCACAGATACGCAGTATTTT
TRBV6-5,TRBJ1-1,.,.,CATRRTAYTEAFF,TGTGCCACTCGTAGGACAGCTTACACTGAAGCTTTCTTT
TRBV27,TRBJ2-7,.,few,CATGTATYEQYF,TGTGCCACTGGAACAGCCACCTACGAGCAGTACTTC
TRBV4-1,TRBJ1-5,.,.,CASSQETDQPQHF,TGCGCCAGCAGCCAAGAGACAGATCAGCCCCAGCATTTT
TRBV28,TRBJ2-5,.,.,CASSSAGVARLETQYF,TGTGCCAGCAGTTCCGCCGGCGTGGCTAGACTAGAGACCCAGTACTTC
TRBV30,TRBJ1-1,.,.,CAWSLTTNTEAFF,TGTGCCTGGAGTCTCACTACGAACACTGAAGCTTTCTTT
TRBV10-3,TRBJ1-1,.,.,CAIPGGAAWNTEAFF,TGTGCCATCCCCGGTGGGGCAGCTTGGAACACTGAAGCTTTCTTT
TRBV4-3,TRBJ2-7,TRBD1,.,CASSQEVGTAYEQYF,TGCGCCAGCAGCCAAGAGGTCGGGACAGCCTACGAGCAGTACTTC
TRBV19,TRBJ2-1,TRBD1,.,CASSIPAGGYNEQFF,TGTGCCAGTAGTATACCGGCAGGGGGATACAATGAGCAGTTCTTC
TRBV19,TRBJ1-5,.,few,CASSISLQPQHF,TGTGCCAGTAGTATAAGCCTTCAGCCCCAGCATTTT
TRBV4-1,TRBJ1-3,TRBD1,.,CASSQAGTGRNTIYF,TGCGCCAGCAGCCAGGCGGGGACAGGGAGGAACACCATATATTTT
TRBV27,TRBJ1-5,TRBD1,.,CASRDRVQPQHF,TGTGCCAGCAGGGACAGGGTCCAGCCCCAGCATTTT
TRBV9,TRBJ1-1,.,.,CASSVSSQTEAFF,TGTGCCAGCAGCGTAAGTTCCCAGACTGAAGCTTTCTTT
TRBV3-1/TRBV3-2,TRBJ2-5,.,.,CASSQDLETQYF,TGTGCCAGCAGCCAAGACCTCGAGACCCAGTACTTC
TRBV6-5,TRBJ1-2,.,once,CASSPNRVQYGYTF,TGTGCCAGCAGTCCGAACAGGGTACAGTATGGCTACACCTTC
TRBV6-5,TRBJ2-3,.,.,CASRRDYRDTDTQYF,TGTGCCAGCAGGAGAGACTATCGCGACACAGATACGCAGTATTTT
TRBV9,TRBJ1-6,TRBD1,.,CASRATGVSSPLHF,TGTGCCAGCAGAGCGACAGGGGTGAGTTCACCCCTCCACTTT
TRBV28,TRBJ2-3,.,.,CASRSSTDTQYF,TGTGCCAGCAGGAGTAGCACAGATACGCAGTATTTT
TRBV7-9,TRBJ2-5,.,.,CASSRAGTEETQYF,TGTGCCAGCAGCAGAGCGGGCACTGAAGAGACCCAGTACTTC
TRBV19,TRBJ1-1,.,.,CASSMRGTAKNTEAFF,TGTGCCAGTAGTATGAGGGGGACGGCAAAGAACACTGAAGCTTTCTTT
TRBV28,TRBJ2-7,TRBD1,.,CASRHLRAKTGVGYEQYF,TGTGCCAGCAGACACCTACGGGCTAAGACAGGGGTCGGCTACGAGCAGTACTTC
TRBV18,TRBJ2-7,TRBD1,.,CASSPGGQVIYEQYF,TGTGCCAGCTCACCTGGGGGACAGGTGATCTACGAGCAGTACTTC
TRBV3-1/TRBV3-2,TRBJ2-5,TRBD2,.,CASSQVYSGRLGETQYF,TGTGCCAGCAGCCAAGTTTATAGCGGGAGATTGGGGGAGACCCAGTACTTC
TRBV29-1,TRBJ2-3,.,.,CSAAGLYTDTQYF,TGCAGCGCCGCCGGACTTTACACAGATACGCAGTATTTT
TRBV7-2,TRBJ1-1,TRBD1,.,CASSLDRETEAFF,TGTGCCAGCAGCTTGGACAGGGAAACTGAAGCTTTCTTT
TRBV6-5,TRBJ2-3,.,.,CATSRGNTQYF,TGTGCCACGAGTCGGGGGAATACGCAGTATTTT
TRBV3-1/TRBV3-2,TRBJ1-1,TRBD1,.,CASSQDGQGGTEAFF,TGTGCCAGCAGCCAAGATGGACAGGGGGGTACTGAAGCTTTCTTT
TRBV30,TRBJ2-3,TRBD2,.,CAWTLARASGITDTQYF,TGTGCCTGGACCCTCGCCCGGGCTAGCGGGATAACAGATACGCAGTATTTT
TRBV15,TRBJ2-1,TRBD1,.,CATSGRGSYNEQFF,TGTGCCACCAGCGGCAGGGGGTCCTACAATGAGCAGTTCTTC
TRBV18,TRBJ2-1,.,.,CASSPQVKLGFNEQFF,TGTGCCAGCTCACCACAGGTCAAGCTGGGCTTTAATGAGCAGTTCTTC
TRBV10-2,TRBJ2-1,.,.,CASSDPGTWANEQFF,TGCGCCAGCAGCGATCCGGGAACATGGGCCAATGAGCAGTTCTTC
TRBV28,TRBJ2-7,.,few,CASRPGTSYEQYF,TGTGCCAGCAGGCCGGGAACTAGCTACGAGCAGTACTTC
TRBV5-1,TRBJ2-2,.,few,CASSLDPGAGELFF,TGCGCCAGCAGCTTGGATCCGGGGGCCGGGGAGCTGTTTTTT
TRBV6-5,TRBJ1-2,.,.,CASSIRQVYGYTF,TGTGCCAGCTCCATCAGACAGGTTTATGGCTACACCTTC
TRBV3-1/TRBV3-2,TRBJ1-5,.,.,CASSQDPGGWDSNQPQHF,TGTGCCAGCAGCCAAGATCCGGGGGGTTGGGATAGCAATCAGCCCCAGCATTTT
TRBV5-5,TRBJ1-6,.,.,CASSVARGSPLHF,TGTGCCAGCAGCGTCGCCCGAGGTTCACCCCTCCACTTT
TRBV6-6,TRBJ2-3,TRBD1,.,CASRAGTGSYTQYF,TGTGCCAGCAGAGCCGGGACAGGGTCGTATACGCAGTATTTT
TRBV14,TRBJ1-2,.,.,CASSQVRAAPGDGYTF,TGTGCCAGCAGCCAAGTGAGGGCAGCGCCGGGTGATGGCTACACCTTC
TRBV4-2,TRBJ2-2,.,.,CASSTLGGLNTGELFF,TGTGCCAGCAGCACTCTGGGGGGGCTCAACACCGGGGAGCTGTTTTTT
TRBV15,TRBJ2-2,.,.,CATSTTGLAGELFF,TGTGCCACCAGCACAACAGGGTTGGCCGGGGAGCTGTTTTTT
TRBV5-1,TRBJ1-1,.,.,CASSGLGANTEAFF,TGCGCCAGCAGCGGCCTGGGGGCGAACACTGAAGCTTTCTTT
TRBV28,TRBJ1-5,.,.,CASSLTDSNQPQHF,TGTGCCAGCAGCTTGACAGATAGCAATCAGCCCCAGCATTTT
TRBV9,TRBJ2-7,TRBD1,.,CASSVGGQGFDYEQYF,TGTGCCAGCAGCGTAGGTGGACAGGGGTTCGACTACGAGCAGTACTTC
TRBV28,TRBJ1-5,.,.,CASSFAGAKTRDQPQHF,TGTGCCAGCAGTTTCGCAGGGGCTAAAACGCGGGATCAGCCCCAGCATTTT
TRBV19,TRBJ2-7,.,.,CASSLKSQGSRSYEQYF,TGTGCCAGTAGCCTAAAATCACAGGGAAGTCGCTCCTACGAGCAGTACTTC